This TCR beta chain was recovered during a study of T-cell memory formation after mild COVID-19. Looking at the study overall: Largely donor-specific sequence clusters came from a couple of donors.

5'RACE primed at constant segments yielded TCR alpha and TCR beta cDNA libraries bearing sample barcodes and UMIs. MiXCR, applied by TCRdb to the 5' RACE reads, yields one record per CDR3 protein. The sample holds 400,000 to 500,000 distinct CDR3 sequences, around 19% seen once. CDR1 is SGHDT, CDR2 YYEEEE, per germline. The CDR3 is made up of 14 amino acids. Trimming left V 0 bases short and J 2 bases short, with 9 bases between. Input material: PBMCs or a T cell subset sorted from them (not recorded which). The V gene is TRBV5-6, the J gene TRBJ2-7, with no clear D. This TCR derives from an adult woman who had mild COVID-19 (a few samples of this study predate the infection). Cell type and time point are not known. This CDR3 is CASSLVVRPYEQYF. The DNA of the CDR3 is TGTGCCAGCAGCTTGGTTGTCAGGCCCTACGAGCAGTACTTC. The whole variable domain, remainder taken from reference TRBV5-6 and TRBJ2-7, is DAGVTQSPTHLIKTRGQQVTLRCSPKSGHDTVSWYQQALGQGPQFIFQYYEEEERQRGNFPDRFSGHQFPNYSSELNVNALLLGDSALYLCASSLVVRPYEQYFGPGTRLTVT.